What follows are 6 T cell receptor beta chains derived from one specimen sequenced in a study of cytomegalovirus exposure and HLA in healthy donors. Measured with immunoSEQ multiplex PCR; TCRdb has only the in-frame clones, and not every one. The sample yields 68,000 or so clones, approximately 96% seen once. Source material: PBMCs. The receptors were gathered from a man between 18 and 35 years old in good health and CMV-seronegative.

The chain employs TRBV12-5 and TRBJ2-5, with 8 bases lining up with TRBD1. Trimming cost V 6 bases and J 6 bases; bases outside gene matches: 9. Germline V CDR1 and CDR2: LGHNT, FRNRAP. The CDR3 runs 14 residues. The DNA of the CDR3 is TGTGCTAGTGGGGCCGGGCAGGGGGCAAAGACCCAGTACTTC. Amino acid sequence: CASGAGQGAKTQYF.

The gene calls are TRBV5-1 and TRBJ2-7, with TRBD2 matching 13 bases. V trimming: 4 bases; J trimming: 5 bases; junction bases outside the gene matches: 9. The CDR3 spans 16 residues. Germline CDR1 SGHRS, CDR2 YFSETQ. Here the CDR3 reads CASSVTSGRLGDEQYF. The DNA of the CDR3 is TGCGCCAGCAGCGTGACTAGCGGGAGGCTGGGGGACGAGCAGTACTTC.

The chain recombines TRBV6-1 with TRBJ2-3; TRBD2 agrees at 9 bases. The CDR3 is made up of 15 amino acids. The trim removed 0 bases at V and 4 bases at J, leaving 2 bases unmatched. Germline V gene sequence: CDR1 MNHNS, CDR2 SASEGT. The CDR3 reads CASSEASGSPDTQYF. The DNA of the CDR3 is TGTGCCAGCAGTGAAGCTAGCGGGAGCCCAGATACGCAGTATTTT.

The chain is built from TRBV10-3 and TRBJ2-7, with 11 bases lining up with TRBD2. CDR1 is ENHRY, CDR2 SYGVKD, per germline. Trimming took 10 bases from V and 2 from J; bases not matched to a gene: 10. CDR3 length equals 15 residues. The CDR3 spells CATTIGTSGPYEQYF. The CDR3 region has the DNA TGTGCCACGACCATCGGGACTAGCGGCCCCTACGAGCAGTACTTC.

The chain carries TRBV5-1 and TRBJ2-7, with 8 nucleotides matching TRBD2. V was clipped by 4 bases and J by 6 bases; unmatched bases: 12. The CDR3 is 15 residues long. CDR1 and CDR2 (germline): SGHRS, YFSETQ. The CDR3 nucleotides read TGCGCCAGCAGCCTGGTGGGCGGGAGGTCGGGCGAGCAGTACTTC. The encoded protein is CASSLVGGRSGEQYF. The whole variable domain, remainder taken from reference TRBV5-1 and TRBJ2-7, is KAGVTQTPRYLIKTRGQQVTLSCSPISGHRSVSWYQQTPGQGLQFLFEYFSETQRNKGNFPGRFSGRQFSNSRSEMNVSTLELGDSALYLCASSLVGGRSGEQYFGPGTRLTVT.

V and J are TRBV10-2 and TRBJ2-1; 12 bases agree with TRBD1. Losses at the gene ends were 7 bases for V and 8 bases for J; bases not matched to a gene: 9. CDR3 length: 15 residues. From germline, CDR1 is WSHSY and CDR2 SAAADI. The CDR3 protein is CASNGGQGAMDEQFF. The CDR3 coding sequence is TGCGCCAGCAACGGGGGACAGGGGGCTATGGATGAGCAGTTCTTC.